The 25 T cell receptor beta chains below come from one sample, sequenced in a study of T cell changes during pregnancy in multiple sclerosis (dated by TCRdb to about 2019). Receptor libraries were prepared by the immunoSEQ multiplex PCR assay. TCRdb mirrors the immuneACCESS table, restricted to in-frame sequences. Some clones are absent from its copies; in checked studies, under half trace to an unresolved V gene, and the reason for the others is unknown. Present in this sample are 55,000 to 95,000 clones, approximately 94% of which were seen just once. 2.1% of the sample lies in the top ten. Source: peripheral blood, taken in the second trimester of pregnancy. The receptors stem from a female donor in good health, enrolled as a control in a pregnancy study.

CDR3 in DNA: TGTGCCAGCAGCCCACAGGGCTTGGGCTACACCTTC. The encoded protein is CASSPQGLGYTF. V usage is TRBV7-2 and J usage is TRBJ1-2; possible D gene TRBD1, 6 bases. Germline CDR1 SGHTA, CDR2 FQGNSA. The CDR3 sequence is 12 residues long. Trimming left V 5 bases short and J 8 bases short, with 12 bases between.

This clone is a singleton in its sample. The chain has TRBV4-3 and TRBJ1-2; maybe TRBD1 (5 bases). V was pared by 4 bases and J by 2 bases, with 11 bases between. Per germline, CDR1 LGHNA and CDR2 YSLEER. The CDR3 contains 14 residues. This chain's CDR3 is CASSRDSGNYGYTF. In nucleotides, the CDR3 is TGCGCCAGCAGCCGGGACTCAGGGAACTATGGCTACACCTTC.

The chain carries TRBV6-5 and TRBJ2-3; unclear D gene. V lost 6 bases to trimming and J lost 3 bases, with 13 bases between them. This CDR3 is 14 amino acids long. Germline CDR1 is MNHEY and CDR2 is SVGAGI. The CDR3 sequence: CASRWSSLTDTQYF. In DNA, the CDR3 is TGTGCCAGCAGATGGTCCAGTCTGACAGATACGCAGTATTTT.

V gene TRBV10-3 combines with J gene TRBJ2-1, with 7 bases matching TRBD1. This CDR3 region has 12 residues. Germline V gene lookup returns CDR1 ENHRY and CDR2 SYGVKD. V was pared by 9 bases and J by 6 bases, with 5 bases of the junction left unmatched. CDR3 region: CAIQTGFNEQFF. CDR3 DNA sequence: TGTGCCATTCAGACAGGGTTCAATGAGCAGTTCTTC.

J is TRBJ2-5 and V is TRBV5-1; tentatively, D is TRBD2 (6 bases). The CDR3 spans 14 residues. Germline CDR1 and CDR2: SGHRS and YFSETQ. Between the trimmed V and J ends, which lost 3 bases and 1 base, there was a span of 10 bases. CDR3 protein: CASSSGRGQETQYF. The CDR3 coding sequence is TGCGCCAGCAGCTCGGGGCGGGGCCAAGAGACCCAGTACTTC.

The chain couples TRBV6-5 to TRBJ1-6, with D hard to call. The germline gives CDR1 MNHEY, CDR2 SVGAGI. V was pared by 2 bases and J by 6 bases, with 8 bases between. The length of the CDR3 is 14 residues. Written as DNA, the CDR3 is TGTGCCAGCAGTTACGAGGGAGGTAATTCACCCCTCCACTTT. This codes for CASSYEGGNSPLHF.

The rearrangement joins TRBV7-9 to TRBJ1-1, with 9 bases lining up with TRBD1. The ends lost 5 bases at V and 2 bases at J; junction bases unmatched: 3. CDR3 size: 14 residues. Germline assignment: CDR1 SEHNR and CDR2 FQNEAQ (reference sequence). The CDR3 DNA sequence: TGTGCCAGCAGCACCACAGGGGGCAACACTGAAGCTTTCTTT. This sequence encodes CASSTTGGNTEAFF. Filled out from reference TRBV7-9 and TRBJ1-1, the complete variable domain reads DTGVSQNPRHKITKRGQNVTFRCDPISEHNRLYWYRQTLGQGPEFLTYFQNEAQLEKSRLLSDRFSAERPKGSFSTLEIQRTEQGDSAMYLCASSTTGGNTEAFFGQGTRLTVV.

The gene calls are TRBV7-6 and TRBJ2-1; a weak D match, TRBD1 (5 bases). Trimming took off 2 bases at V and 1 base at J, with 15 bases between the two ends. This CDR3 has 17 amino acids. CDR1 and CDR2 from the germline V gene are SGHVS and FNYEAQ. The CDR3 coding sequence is TGTGCCAGCAGCTTACTGAGGACATCTCTTTCCTACAATGAGCAGTTCTTC. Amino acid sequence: CASSLLRTSLSYNEQFF. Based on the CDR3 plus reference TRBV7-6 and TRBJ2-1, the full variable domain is GAGVSQSPRYKVTKRGQDVALRCDPISGHVSLYWYRQALGQGPEFLTYFNYEAQQDKSGLPNDRFSAERPEGSISTLTIQRTEQRDSAMYRCASSLLRTSLSYNEQFFGPGTRLTVL.

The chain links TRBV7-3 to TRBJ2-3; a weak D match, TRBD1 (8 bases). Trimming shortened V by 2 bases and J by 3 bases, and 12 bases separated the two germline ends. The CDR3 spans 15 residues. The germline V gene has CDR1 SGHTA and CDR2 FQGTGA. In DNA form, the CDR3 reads TGTGCCAGCAGCTTAGGACAGGGAGGGACAGATACGCAGTATTTT. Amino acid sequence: CASSLGQGGTDTQYF.

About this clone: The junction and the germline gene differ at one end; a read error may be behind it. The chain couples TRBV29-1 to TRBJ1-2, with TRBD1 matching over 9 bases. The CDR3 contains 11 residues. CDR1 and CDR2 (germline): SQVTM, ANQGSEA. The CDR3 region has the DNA TGCAGCGTCCGGGACAGGGTTTTGCAGGCCTTC. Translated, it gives CSVRDRVLQAF.

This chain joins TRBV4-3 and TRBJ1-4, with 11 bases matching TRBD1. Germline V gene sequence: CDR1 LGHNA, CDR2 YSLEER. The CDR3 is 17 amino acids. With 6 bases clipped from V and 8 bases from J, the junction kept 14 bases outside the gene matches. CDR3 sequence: CASSRTGGAAGVEKLFF. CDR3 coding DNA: TGCGCCAGCAGTCGGACAGGGGGCGCGGCAGGGGTCGAAAAACTGTTTTTT.

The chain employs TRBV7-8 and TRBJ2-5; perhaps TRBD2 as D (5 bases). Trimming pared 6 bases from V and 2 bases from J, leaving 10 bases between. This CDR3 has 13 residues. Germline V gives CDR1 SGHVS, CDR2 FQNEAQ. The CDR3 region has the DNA TGTGCCAGCAGACGAAGCGGACAAGAGACCCAGTACTTC. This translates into CASRRSGQETQYF.

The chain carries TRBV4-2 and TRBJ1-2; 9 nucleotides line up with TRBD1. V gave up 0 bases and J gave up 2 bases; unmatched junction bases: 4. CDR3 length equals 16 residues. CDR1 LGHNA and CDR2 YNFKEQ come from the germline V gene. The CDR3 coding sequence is TGTGCCAGCAGCCAAGATGGGACAGGGACCAACTATGGCTACACCTTC. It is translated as CASSQDGTGTNYGYTF.

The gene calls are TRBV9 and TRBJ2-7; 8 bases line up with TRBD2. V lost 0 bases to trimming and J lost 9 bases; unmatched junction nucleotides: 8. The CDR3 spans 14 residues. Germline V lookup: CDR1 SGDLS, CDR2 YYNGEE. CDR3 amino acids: CASSVDDGGAGQYF. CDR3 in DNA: TGTGCCAGCAGCGTAGATGACGGGGGGGCGGGGCAGTACTTC.

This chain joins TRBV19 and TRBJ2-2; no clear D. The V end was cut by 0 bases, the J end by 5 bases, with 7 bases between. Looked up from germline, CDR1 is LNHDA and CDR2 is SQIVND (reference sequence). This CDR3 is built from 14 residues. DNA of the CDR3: TGTGCCAGTAGTATAGAAGGCGGAACCGGGGAGCTGTTTTTT. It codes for CASSIEGGTGELFF.

The CDR3 DNA reads TGCAGCGCAAGGACAGGGGGCCGTAACACCATATATTTT. Its translation: CSARTGGRNTIYF. This rearrangement joins TRBV29-1 to TRBJ1-3; TRBD1 aligns across 11 bases. The CDR3 loop spans 13 amino acids. Germline lookup yields CDR1 SQVTM and CDR2 ANQGSEA. Trimming took 7 bases from V and 7 from J; bases not matched to a gene: 6.

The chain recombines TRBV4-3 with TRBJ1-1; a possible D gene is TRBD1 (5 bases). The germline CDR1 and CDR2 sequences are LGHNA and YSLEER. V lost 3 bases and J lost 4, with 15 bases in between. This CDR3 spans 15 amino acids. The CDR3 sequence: CASSHRTAGGTEAFF. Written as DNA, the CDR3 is TGCGCCAGCAGCCACAGGACGGCGGGGGGCACTGAAGCTTTCTTT.

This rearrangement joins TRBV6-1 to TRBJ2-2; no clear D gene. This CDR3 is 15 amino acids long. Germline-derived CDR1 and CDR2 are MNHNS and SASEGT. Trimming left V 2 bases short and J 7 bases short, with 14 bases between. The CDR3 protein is CASSEISPPGGELFF. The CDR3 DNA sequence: TGTGCCAGCAGTGAAATTAGCCCTCCGGGCGGGGAGCTGTTTTTT.

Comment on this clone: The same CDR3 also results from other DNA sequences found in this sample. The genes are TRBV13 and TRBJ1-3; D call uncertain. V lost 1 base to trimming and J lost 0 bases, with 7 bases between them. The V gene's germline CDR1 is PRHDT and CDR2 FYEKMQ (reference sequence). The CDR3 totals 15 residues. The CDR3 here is CASSLDSSSGNTIYF. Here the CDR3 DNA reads TGTGCCAGCAGCTTAGACAGTTCCTCTGGAAACACCATATATTTT.

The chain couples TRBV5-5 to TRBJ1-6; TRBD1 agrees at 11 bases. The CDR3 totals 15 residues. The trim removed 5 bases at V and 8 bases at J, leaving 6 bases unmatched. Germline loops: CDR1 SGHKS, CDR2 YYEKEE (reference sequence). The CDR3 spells CASSRGTGGDSPLHF. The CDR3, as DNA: TGTGCCAGCAGTCGAGGGACAGGGGGGGATTCACCCCTCCACTTT.

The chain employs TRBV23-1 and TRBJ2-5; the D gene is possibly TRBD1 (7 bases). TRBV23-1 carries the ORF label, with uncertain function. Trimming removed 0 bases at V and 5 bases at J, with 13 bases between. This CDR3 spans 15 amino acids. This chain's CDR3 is CASSQSRDSQETQYF. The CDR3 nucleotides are TGCGCCAGCAGTCAATCGCGGGACAGCCAGGAGACCCAGTACTTC.

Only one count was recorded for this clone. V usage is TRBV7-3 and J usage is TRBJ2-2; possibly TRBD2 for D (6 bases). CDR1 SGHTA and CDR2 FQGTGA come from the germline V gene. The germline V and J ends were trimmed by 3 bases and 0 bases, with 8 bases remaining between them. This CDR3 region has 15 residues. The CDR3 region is CASSLAGTNTGELFF. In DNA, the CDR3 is TGTGCCAGCAGCTTGGCGGGGACGAACACCGGGGAGCTGTTTTTT.

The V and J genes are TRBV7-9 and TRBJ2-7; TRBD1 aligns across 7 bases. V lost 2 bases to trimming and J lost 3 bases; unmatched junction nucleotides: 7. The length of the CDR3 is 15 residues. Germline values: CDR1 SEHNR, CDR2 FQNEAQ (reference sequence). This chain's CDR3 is CASSLPGQESYEQYF. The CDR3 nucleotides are TGTGCCAGCAGCTTACCAGGACAGGAAAGCTACGAGCAGTACTTC.

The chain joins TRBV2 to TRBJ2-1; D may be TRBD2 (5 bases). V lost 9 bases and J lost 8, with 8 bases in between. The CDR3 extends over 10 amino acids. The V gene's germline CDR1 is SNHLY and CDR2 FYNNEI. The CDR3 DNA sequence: TGTGCCAGGATGGGAGATGAGCAGTTCTTC. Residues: CARMGDEQFF.

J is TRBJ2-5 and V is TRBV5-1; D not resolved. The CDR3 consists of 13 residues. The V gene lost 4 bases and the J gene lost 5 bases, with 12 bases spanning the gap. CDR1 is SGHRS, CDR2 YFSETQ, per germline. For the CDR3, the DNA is TGCGCCAGCAGCCCACAGTTGGTGGAGACCCAGTACTTC. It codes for CASSPQLVETQYF.